The subject of this entry is one TCR beta chain. In the authors' workflow: Amplification from reference gene primers served as the basis for estimated nucleated cell counts. Measured with immunoSEQ multiplex PCR; TCRdb has only the in-frame clones, and not every one. The V and J calls and clone size are taken from that table; D and trimming were inferred from the DNA. The data show about 120,000 clones, with 82% seen just once and about 12% held by the top ten. The sample originates from a study of blood T cell repertoires in COVID-19. Study information: Acute and convalescent COVID-19 samples came from the United States, Italy and Spain. From T cells, B-cell-depleted T cells, or PBMCs came the material, which was cDNA or gDNA.

V was pared by 6 bases and J by 2 bases, with 16 bases between. Germline V gives CDR1 MDHEN, CDR2 SYDVKM. This CDR3 is 15 amino acids long. The rearrangement uses TRBV28 and TRBJ2-5; D perhaps matches TRBD2 (6 bases). Material: peripheral blood. This receptor was obtained from a human donor in a cohort sampled during active COVID-19. The CDR3 coding sequence is TGTGCCAGCAGCTCCTCGGGAGTGTTACAAGAGACCCAGTACTTC. This sequence encodes CASSSSGVLQETQYF.